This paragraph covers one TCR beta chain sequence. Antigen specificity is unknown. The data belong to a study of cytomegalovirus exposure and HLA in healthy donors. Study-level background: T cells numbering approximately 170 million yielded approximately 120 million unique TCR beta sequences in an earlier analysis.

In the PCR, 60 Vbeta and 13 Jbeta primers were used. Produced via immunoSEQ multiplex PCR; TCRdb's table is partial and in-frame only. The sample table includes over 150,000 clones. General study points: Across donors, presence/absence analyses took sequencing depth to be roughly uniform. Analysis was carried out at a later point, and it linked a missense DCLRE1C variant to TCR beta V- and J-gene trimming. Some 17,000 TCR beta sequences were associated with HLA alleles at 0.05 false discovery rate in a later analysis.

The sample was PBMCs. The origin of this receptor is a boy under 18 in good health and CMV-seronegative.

In nucleotides, the CDR3 is TGTGCCAGCAGCCTTCCCTGGGGTAGCGGGGTCACAGATACGCAGTATTTT. It codes for CASSLPWGSGVTDTQYF. The rearrangement joins TRBV7-2 to TRBJ2-3; 8 bases agree with TRBD2. The CDR3 extends over 17 amino acids. V shed 5 bases, J shed 2 bases, and the junction held 12 bases outside the gene matches. Germline loops: CDR1 SGHTA, CDR2 FQGNSA.